Following are 7 T cell receptor beta chains from one sample sequenced in a study of STAT5B mutations in CD4+ large granular lymphocyte leukemia (dated by TCRdb to 2021 to 2024). The method behind the library was the immunoSEQ multiplex PCR assay. TCRdb's version of the immuneACCESS table is confined to in-frame rearrangements and falls short of the full clone set. An unresolved V gene accounts for under half of the shortfall where checked; the remainder is of unknown origin. The sample has about 35,000 clones on record, roughly four fifths of them singletons. About 2% of the sample is in the top ten clones. The sample was CD4+ T cells from blood buffy coats. These receptors were taken from a human donor in good health.

This clone was detected a few times. The chain uses TRBV6-5 and TRBJ1-5; 7 bases are a match to TRBD1. This CDR3 contains 15 residues. Germline V gene sequence: CDR1 MNHEY, CDR2 SVGAGI. The junction had 5 bases not matched to a gene; V was cut back by 5 bases and J by 1 base. CDR3 residues: CASSPRGRSNQPQHF. The DNA of the CDR3 is TGTGCCAGCAGTCCTAGGGGGCGAAGCAATCAGCCCCAGCATTTT.

This chain joins TRBV27 and TRBJ2-3, with D possibly being TRBD1 or TRBD2 (6 bases each). The CDR3 spans 14 residues. Germline V gives CDR1 MNHEY, CDR2 SMNVEV (reference sequence). Trimming removed 8 bases at V and 4 bases at J, with 16 bases between. CDR3 residues: CASGAWGAADTQYF. The DNA of the CDR3 is TGTGCCAGCGGCGCCTGGGGGGCGGCAGATACGCAGTATTTT.

The CDR3 region has the DNA TGCGCCAGCAGTGAGCGGAGGACAGGGCCCAACACTGAAGCTTTCTTT. Translation gives CASSERRTGPNTEAFF. The chain has TRBV10-1 and TRBJ1-1; TRBD1 matches 8 bases. CDR1 is WNHNN and CDR2 is SYGVQD in the germline V gene (reference sequence). The V and J ends lost 2 bases and 2 bases, in that order; junction bases with no gene match: 7. This CDR3 spans 16 amino acids.

The chain couples TRBV18 to TRBJ2-4; TRBD1 is a possible D gene (6 bases). The CDR3 contains 15 residues. Germline V gives CDR1 KGHSH, CDR2 LQKENI. Trimming cost V 3 bases and J 0 bases, with 9 bases left between them. The chain's CDR3 is CASSPGQLAKNIQYF. CDR3 sequence (DNA): TGTGCCAGCTCACCCGGACAGTTAGCCAAAAACATTCAGTACTTC.

The chain uses TRBV11-2 and TRBJ1-2; D is unresolved. Trimming shortened V by 1 base and J by 4 bases, and 7 bases separated the two germline ends. Germline CDR1 SGHAT, CDR2 FQNNGV. The CDR3 is 13 amino acids. DNA for the CDR3: TGTGCCAGCAGCTTAGCCGCCATCTATGGCTACACCTTC. Its protein product is CASSLAAIYGYTF.

This rearrangement joins TRBV19 to TRBJ1-2; 7 bases are a match to TRBD1. The V and J ends lost 5 bases and 3 bases, in that order; junction bases with no gene match: 12. The CDR3 consists of 16 residues. Germline assignment: CDR1 LNHDA and CDR2 SQIVND (reference sequence). CDR3: CASSPRQGPKDYGYTF. The CDR3 DNA sequence: TGTGCCAGTAGTCCCCGACAGGGCCCCAAAGACTATGGCTACACCTTC.

The V call is TRBV9, the J call TRBJ2-3; 7 bases map to TRBD2. V shed 0 bases, J shed 5 bases, and the junction held 12 bases outside the gene matches. Germline V gene data show CDR1 as SGDLS and CDR2 as YYNGEE. CDR3 size: 17 residues. The CDR3 here is CASSVGFVGGGGDTQYF. The CDR3 DNA reads as TGTGCCAGCAGCGTAGGTTTTGTGGGGGGGGGAGGAGATACGCAGTATTTT.